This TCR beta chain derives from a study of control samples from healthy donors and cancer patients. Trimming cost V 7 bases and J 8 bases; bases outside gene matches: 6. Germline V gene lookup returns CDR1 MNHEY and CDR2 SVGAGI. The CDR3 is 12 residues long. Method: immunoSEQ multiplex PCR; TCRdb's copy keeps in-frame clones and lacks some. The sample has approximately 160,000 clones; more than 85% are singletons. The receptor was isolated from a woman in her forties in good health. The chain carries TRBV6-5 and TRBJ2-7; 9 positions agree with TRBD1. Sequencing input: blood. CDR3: CASMGQGWKQYF. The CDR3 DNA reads TGTGCCAGCATGGGACAGGGCTGGAAGCAGTACTTC.